The source of this T cell receptor (beta chain) is a study of radiotherapy plus CTLA-4 blockade in lung cancer. Patients with chemo-refractory metastatic non-small-cell lung cancer received focal radiation plus CTLA-4 blockade with ipilimumab. Trimming removed 4 bases at V and 4 bases at J, with 11 bases between. The CDR3 runs 14 residues. The germline V gene has CDR1 LNHDA and CDR2 SQIVND (reference sequence). Generated by immunoSEQ multiplex PCR, the TCRdb table keeps only in-frame clones and is missing some. The data contain some 110,000 clones, more than 80% of them singletons. This sequence joins TRBV19 and TRBJ2-1, with a weak D call TRBD2 (6 bases). The sample consisted of peripheral blood, taken from a patient treated with radiotherapy plus ipilimumab. The source is a human donor with non-small cell lung cancer that progressed on radiotherapy plus ipilimumab. CDR3 protein: CASSRTNDYNEQFF. The CDR3 DNA is TGTGCCAGTAGTAGGACTAACGATTACAATGAGCAGTTCTTC. The whole variable domain, remainder taken from reference TRBV19 and TRBJ2-1, is DGGITQSPKYLFRKEGQNVTLSCEQNLNHDAMYWYRQDPGQGLRLIYYSQIVNDFQKGDIAEGYSVSREKKESFPLTVTSAQKNPTAFYLCASSRTNDYNEQFFGPGTRLTVL.